Each of the 30 T cell receptor beta chains below was sequenced from the same sample in a study of blood T cell repertoires in COVID-19 (dated by TCRdb to about 2020). Libraries were built with the immunoSEQ multiplex PCR assay. This is the immuneACCESS table as TCRdb keeps it, with only in-frame sequences that have V and J called. A part of the clones is gone; compared with another copy, unresolved V genes explain less than half, and the rest is unexplained. A total of roughly 570,000 clones appear in this sample, roughly 91% of them only once. The ten largest clones take up roughly 7.4% of the sample. What was sequenced was peripheral blood. The receptors originated from a woman in her fifties or sixties with COVID-19, enrolled during active disease.

V is TRBV14 and J is TRBJ1-2; 7 nucleotides match TRBD1. The CDR3 spans 14 residues. The germline gives CDR1 SGHDN, CDR2 FVKESK. The V gene end was trimmed by 11 bases and the J gene end by 8 bases; junction bases not matched to a gene: 17. The CDR3 sequence is CAPALARQGDGYTF. The CDR3 DNA reads TGTGCCCCTGCCCTCGCGAGACAGGGTGACGGCTACACCTTC. Full variable domain (remainder filled in from reference TRBV14 and TRBJ1-2): EAGVTQFPSHSVIEKGQTVTLRCDPISGHDNLYWYRRVMGKEIKFLLHFVKESKQDESGMPNNRFLAERTGGTYSTLKVQPAELEDSGVYFCAPALARQGDGYTFGSGTRLTVV.

In this sample, this clone turned up once. This chain joins TRBV24-1 and TRBJ2-2, with D perhaps matching TRBD2 (5 bases). There are 17 residues in the CDR3. Germline V gives CDR1 KGHDR, CDR2 SFDVKD. Trimming took off 4 bases at V and 3 bases at J, with 17 bases between the two ends. CDR3: CATSDHKPGSYTGELFF. The CDR3 region has the DNA TGTGCCACCAGTGACCATAAACCGGGATCCTACACCGGGGAGCTGTTTTTT.

The chain employs TRBV4-1 and TRBJ1-2; tentatively, D is TRBD1 (5 bases). Germline CDR1 and CDR2: MGHRA and YSYEKL. The CDR3 extends over 17 amino acids. The V and J ends lost 5 bases and 7 bases respectively, with 26 bases between them. The CDR3 DNA is TGCGCCAGCAGCGAAGGGGAGCGAGGACTCGGACTACGTGGCTACACCTTC. As protein: CASSEGERGLGLRGYTF.

The chain carries TRBV5-1 and TRBJ2-3; tentatively, D is TRBD1 (5 bases). The V end lost 4 bases, the J end lost 4 bases, and 16 bases lay between the germline ends. CDR1 and CDR2 (germline): SGHRS, YFSETQ. This CDR3 comprises 15 residues. CDR3 region: CASSQAQGSADTQYF. CDR3 in DNA: TGCGCCAGCAGCCAGGCGCAGGGATCAGCAGATACGCAGTATTTT.

A word on this clone: In the same sample, other DNA sequences code for this CDR3. The rearrangement joins TRBV12-3 or TRBV12-4 to TRBJ1-1; TRBD1 agrees at 7 bases. V lost 4 bases, J lost 5 bases, and 1 base stayed unmatched. CDR3 length: 12 residues. In DNA form, the CDR3 reads TGTGCCAGCAGTTCAGGGGGTACTGAAGCTTTCTTT. It translates to CASSSGGTEAFF.

This sequence joins TRBV29-1 and TRBJ1-1; D is uncertain. This CDR3 is built from 11 residues. Per the germline V gene, CDR1 is SQVTM and CDR2 is ANQGSEA. With 4 bases removed from V and 1 base from J, the gap between germline ends came to 4 bases. CDR3 loop: CSVVSNTEAFF. Written as DNA, the CDR3 is TGCAGCGTTGTCTCGAACACTGAAGCTTTCTTT.

V and J are TRBV7-2 and TRBJ2-7; TRBD2 is a possible D gene (6 bases). CDR1 is SGHTA, CDR2 FQGNSA, per germline. CDR3 length equals 16 residues. Trimming took off 2 bases at V and 2 bases at J, with 16 bases between the two ends. CDR3 DNA sequence: TGTGCCAGCAGCTTAATGGCGAATTCGGGGGCCTACGAGCAGTACTTC. It encodes CASSLMANSGAYEQYF. Complete variable domain (other parts from reference TRBV7-2 and TRBJ2-7): GAGVSQSPSNKVTEKGKDVELRCDPISGHTALYWYRQSLGQGLEFLIYFQGNSAPDKSGLPSDRFSAERTGGSVSTLTIQRTQQEDSAVYLCASSLMANSGAYEQYFGPGTRLTVT.

This clone was recorded once. The chain employs TRBV19 and TRBJ2-7, with D maybe TRBD1 (5 bases). The CDR3 runs to 15 residues. Per germline, CDR1 LNHDA and CDR2 SQIVND (reference sequence). V dropped 3 bases and J dropped 0 bases, with 12 bases sitting between them. The CDR3, as DNA: TGTGCCAGTAGTATGGAAACAGGCTTCTCCTACGAGCAGTACTTC. Encoded protein: CASSMETGFSYEQYF. Full variable domain (missing parts from reference TRBV19 and TRBJ2-7): DGGITQSPKYLFRKEGQNVTLSCEQNLNHDAMYWYRQDPGQGLRLIYYSQIVNDFQKGDIAEGYSVSREKKESFPLTVTSAQKNPTAFYLCASSMETGFSYEQYFGPGTRLTVT.

This clone has only a few counts. This chain connects TRBV5-4 to TRBJ2-7, with 8 bases matching TRBD1. In germline, CDR1 is SGHNT, CDR2 YYREEE (reference sequence). Germline trimming cut 5 bases from V and 7 bases from J; bases unmatched to any gene: 14. The CDR3 contains 15 residues. The CDR3 loop reads CASSEGTGDIGEQYF. The CDR3 DNA reads as TGTGCCAGCAGTGAGGGGACAGGCGATATTGGGGAGCAGTACTTC.

V and J are TRBV9 and TRBJ1-1; tentatively, D is TRBD1 (5 bases). This CDR3 has 16 amino acids. Trimming cost V 0 bases and J 5 bases, with 17 bases left between them. Germline values: CDR1 SGDLS, CDR2 YYNGEE. This CDR3 reads CASSVAGNGPGTEAFF. The CDR3 region has the DNA TGTGCCAGCAGCGTAGCTGGGAACGGGCCAGGGACTGAAGCTTTCTTT. The complete variable domain, with remaining parts taken from reference TRBV9 and TRBJ1-1, reads DSGVTQTPKHLITATGQRVTLRCSPRSGDLSVYWYQQSLDQGLQFLIQYYNGEERAKGNILERFSAQQFPDLHSELNLSSLELGDSALYFCASSVAGNGPGTEAFFGQGTRLTVV.

V is TRBV30 and J is TRBJ2-1; TRBD2 agrees at 12 bases. This CDR3 is 16 amino acids long. Germline CDR1 and CDR2: GTSNPN and SVGIG (reference sequence). CDR3 loop: CARTSGAPSSYNEQFF. In DNA, the CDR3 is TGTGCTCGGACTAGCGGGGCCCCTAGCTCCTACAATGAGCAGTTCTTC.

The V and J genes are TRBV3-1 (or the pseudogene TRBV3-2) and TRBJ1-2; D is ambiguous. From germline, CDR1 is LGHDT and CDR2 YNNKEL (reference sequence). Deletions cut 0 bases from V and 3 bases from J, with 11 bases between. This CDR3 contains 15 residues. This CDR3 is CASSQDYRSYYGYTF. The CDR3 DNA sequence: TGTGCCAGCAGCCAAGATTATAGGAGTTACTATGGCTACACCTTC.

This sequence joins TRBV6-5 and TRBJ1-5; the D gene is possibly TRBD1 (6 bases). In germline, CDR1 is MNHEY, CDR2 SVGAGI. The CDR3 extends over 14 amino acids. With 6 bases removed from V and 3 bases from J, the gap between germline ends came to 12 bases. CDR3 sequence reads: CASRLGQPNQPQHF. DNA of the CDR3: TGTGCCAGCAGACTCGGACAGCCCAATCAGCCCCAGCATTTT.

In its sample, this clone was seen a few times. The chain has TRBV11-2 and TRBJ1-2; the match to TRBD1 covers 7 bases. The V and J ends lost 6 bases and 2 bases, in that order; junction bases with no gene match: 12. The germline V gene has CDR1 SGHAT and CDR2 FQNNGV. The CDR3 is 16 residues long. For the CDR3, the DNA is TGTGCCAGCAGTAACACCGGGACAGCTCGAAACTATGGCTACACCTTC. Residues: CASSNTGTARNYGYTF.

In the case of this clone: The same CDR3 is also encoded by other DNA sequences in this sample. V gene TRBV6-6 combines with J gene TRBJ2-7; 8 nucleotides line up with TRBD1. Germline CDR1 MNHNY, CDR2 SVGAGI (reference sequence). The CDR3 runs to 14 residues. V was pared by 6 bases and J by 2 bases, with 6 bases of the junction left unmatched. The CDR3 spells CASSRQGPPYEQYF. CDR3 in DNA: TGTGCCAGCAGCCGACAGGGGCCTCCCTACGAGCAGTACTTC.

This sequence joins TRBV4-1 and TRBJ2-1, with D perhaps matching TRBD2 (5 bases). This CDR3 has 14 residues. Germline V CDR1 and CDR2: MGHRA, YSYEKL. The germline V and J ends were trimmed by 2 bases and 8 bases, with 13 bases remaining between them. The CDR3 DNA reads as TGCGCCAGCAGCCAAAAGGACTCCACCGATGAGCAGTTCTTC. Translated, it gives CASSQKDSTDEQFF.

This sequence joins TRBV19 and TRBJ1-1, with a possible D match to TRBD1 (5 bases). Trimming removed 9 bases at V and 3 bases at J, with 14 bases between. The CDR3 is made up of 13 amino acids. CDR1 is LNHDA, CDR2 SQIVND, per germline (reference sequence). CDR3 amino acids: CASIQESYTEAFF. CDR3 DNA sequence: TGTGCCAGCATACAGGAATCTTACACTGAAGCTTTCTTT.

The table lists this clone with a few counts. Other DNA sequences from this sample encode an identical CDR3 as well. The genes are TRBV29-1 and TRBJ1-1; no clear D gene. CDR1 and CDR2 from the germline V gene are SQVTM and ANQGSEA. CDR3 size: 10 residues. The CDR3 region has the DNA TGCAGTGCTCGGGACACTGAAGCTTTCTTT. This translates into CSARDTEAFF.

The chain recombines TRBV2 with TRBJ1-1; 9 bases are a match to TRBD1. CDR1 and CDR2 (germline): SNHLY, FYNNEI. The CDR3 is 15 amino acids. After removal of 6 bases from V and 5 bases from J, the junction contained 10 bases not matched to a gene. The CDR3 is CASRGDRGMGTEAFF. The CDR3 DNA reads TGTGCCAGCAGGGGTGACAGGGGGATGGGGACTGAAGCTTTCTTT. The full variable domain, rest sourced from reference TRBV2 and TRBJ1-1, is EPEVTQTPSHQVTQMGQEVILRCVPISNHLYFYWYRQILGQKVEFLVSFYNNEISEKSEIFDDQFSVERPDGSNFTLKIRSTKLEDSAMYFCASRGDRGMGTEAFFGQGTRLTVV.

The J gene is TRBJ2-3, the V gene TRBV2; TRBD1 matches at 7 bases. The ends lost 7 bases at V and 3 bases at J; junction bases unmatched: 7. The CDR3 extends over 14 amino acids. Looked up from germline, CDR1 is SNHLY and CDR2 is FYNNEI. The CDR3 bases are TGTGCCAGCAAATGGGACAGACAAACAGATACGCAGTATTTT. This encodes CASKWDRQTDTQYF.

The gene calls are TRBV12-3 or TRBV12-4 and TRBJ2-5, with a possible D match to TRBD2 (5 bases). V lost 3 bases to trimming and J lost 7 bases, with 12 bases between them. CDR3 length: 13 amino acids. The CDR3 protein is CASSLSVEGTQYF. The CDR3 DNA reads TGTGCCAGCAGTTTGTCGGTAGAGGGGACCCAGTACTTC.

The chain combines TRBV9 with TRBJ2-3, with 7 bases fitting TRBD2. The ends lost 4 bases at V and 6 bases at J; junction bases unmatched: 8. CDR1 and CDR2 from the germline V gene are SGDLS and YYNGEE. The CDR3 runs 14 residues. The CDR3 sequence: CASSPDSGGDTQYF. The CDR3 DNA sequence: TGTGCCAGCAGCCCCGACTCCGGGGGGGATACGCAGTATTTT.

The chain recombines TRBV9 with TRBJ1-2; D is possibly TRBD1 (5 bases). The CDR3 covers 13 residues. The V gene's germline CDR1 is SGDLS and CDR2 YYNGEE. Trimming left V 0 bases short and J 7 bases short, with 10 bases between. The CDR3 DNA sequence: TGTGCCAGCAGCGTAGAAGGGGCTATTGGCTACACCTTC. It specifies CASSVEGAIGYTF.

In the case of this clone: Other DNA variants within this sample encode the same CDR3. The chain carries TRBV3-1 (or the pseudogene TRBV3-2) and TRBJ1-1, with a weak D call TRBD1 (5 bases). The CDR3 spans 13 residues. The V end lost 4 bases, the J end lost 7 bases, and 13 bases lay between the germline ends. Germline V lookup: CDR1 LGHDT, CDR2 YNNKEL (reference sequence). The DNA of the CDR3 is TGTGCCAGCAGCCCCAGTAGGCAGGGTGAAGCTTTCTTT. It codes for CASSPSRQGEAFF.

This clone was seen a handful of times. This rearrangement joins TRBV18 to TRBJ1-5; D remains ambiguous. CDR3 length: 16 residues. V lost 3 bases and J 2 bases, leaving 14 bases between the germline ends. The germline V gene has CDR1 KGHSH and CDR2 LQKENI. CDR3 sequence reads: CASSPLSLRGNQPQHF. CDR3 nucleotides: TGTGCCAGCTCACCCTTATCGTTGAGGGGCAATCAGCCCCAGCATTTT. The whole variable domain, remainder taken from reference TRBV18 and TRBJ1-5, is NAGVMQNPRHLVRRRGQEARLRCSPMKGHSHVYWYRQLPEEGLKFMVYLQKENIIDESGMPKERFSAEFPKEGPSILRIQQVVRGDSAAYFCASSPLSLRGNQPQHFGDGTRLSIL.

DNA of the CDR3: TGCGCCAGCAGCTTGGTGCCCAGCGGGGGGGCCACCTACAATGAGCAGTTCTTC. This encodes CASSLVPSGGATYNEQFF. The chain is built from TRBV5-1 and TRBJ2-1; 10 bases line up with TRBD2. V trimming: 0 bases; J trimming: 2 bases; junction bases outside the gene matches: 8. CDR3 length: 18 amino acids. The germline V gene encodes CDR1 SGHRS and CDR2 YFSETQ.

The chain has TRBV2 and TRBJ2-7, with D perhaps TRBD1 (5 bases). This CDR3 spans 13 amino acids. V lost 6 bases and J lost 4, with 13 bases in between. Germline V gives CDR1 SNHLY, CDR2 FYNNEI. In nucleotides, the CDR3 is TGTGCCAGCAGGGCCGGCCAGGGTTACGAGCAGTACTTC. Residues: CASRAGQGYEQYF. Based on the CDR3 plus reference TRBV2 and TRBJ2-7, the full variable domain is EPEVTQTPSHQVTQMGQEVILRCVPISNHLYFYWYRQILGQKVEFLVSFYNNEISEKSEIFDDQFSVERPDGSNFTLKIRSTKLEDSAMYFCASRAGQGYEQYFGPGTRLTVT.

J is TRBJ2-1 and V is TRBV6-2 or TRBV6-3; TRBD2 matches at 12 bases. V shed 6 bases, J shed 3 bases, and the junction held 21 bases outside the gene matches. This CDR3 is 21 amino acids long. From germline, CDR1 is MNHEY and CDR2 SVGEGT. CDR3 amino acids: CASSPDERLAGVPHIYNEQFF. CDR3 DNA sequence: TGTGCCAGCAGCCCGGATGAGAGACTAGCGGGGGTCCCGCATATCTACAATGAGCAGTTCTTC.

V and J are TRBV5-4 and TRBJ2-6; 8 bases are a match to TRBD1. Germline trimming cut 4 bases from V and 3 bases from J; bases unmatched to any gene: 6. Germline V gene data show CDR1 as SGHNT and CDR2 as YYREEE (reference sequence). The CDR3 spans 16 residues. The chain's CDR3 is CASSQDRVGGANVLTF. The CDR3 bases are TGTGCCAGCAGCCAGGACAGGGTTGGTGGGGCCAACGTCCTGACTTTC.

This rearrangement joins TRBV29-1 to TRBJ2-1; 10 bases map to TRBD2. Unmatched junction bases numbered 7, after V lost 7 bases and J lost 4 bases. The CDR3 totals 14 residues. The V gene's germline CDR1 is SQVTM and CDR2 ANQGSEA. The chain's CDR3 is CSAVAGGIYNEQFF. Here the CDR3 DNA reads TGCAGCGCTGTAGCGGGGGGAATATACAATGAGCAGTTCTTC.